These 12 T cell receptor beta chains were all obtained from the same sample, sequenced in a study of T cell responses to AZD1222 COVID-19 vaccine. The table came from immunoSEQ multiplex PCR; TCRdb's copy has only in-frame clones and leaves some out. The sample lists 90,000 to 150,000 clones, roughly nine tenths occurring once. The sequences come from peripheral blood, collected on day 0 of AZD1222 vaccination. All receptors come from an adult in good health.

V gene TRBV27 combines with J gene TRBJ1-2, with D tentatively TRBD1 (5 bases). CDR1 MNHEY and CDR2 SMNVEV come from the germline V gene (reference sequence). There are 12 residues in the CDR3. V was shortened by 5 bases and J by 8 bases, with 12 bases between the two germline ends. CDR3 sequence: CASSTAGKGYTF. CDR3 DNA: TGTGCCAGCAGTACGGCAGGGAAAGGCTACACCTTC.

The CDR3 DNA reads as TGTGCCAGCAGTTTAGGGAGCGCTAAAAATCAGCCCCAGCATTTT. Translated, it gives CASSLGSAKNQPQHF. The V gene is TRBV2, the J gene TRBJ1-5; no definite D call. The CDR3 is 15 amino acids. V was clipped by 5 bases and J by 4 bases, with 15 bases between them. Per the germline V gene, CDR1 is SNHLY and CDR2 is FYNNEI.

The rearrangement links TRBV19 to TRBJ1-6; the match to TRBD1 covers 8 bases. This CDR3 is built from 17 residues. In germline, CDR1 is LNHDA, CDR2 SQIVND (reference sequence). The ends lost 3 bases at V and 9 bases at J; junction bases unmatched: 13. The CDR3: CASSIRWTGKGSSPLHF. CDR3 nucleotide sequence: TGTGCCAGTAGTATCCGTTGGACAGGGAAAGGGAGTTCACCCCTCCACTTT.

V and J are TRBV2 and TRBJ2-2; D gene unclear. Trimming cost V 6 bases and J 3 bases, with 14 bases left between them. CDR1 SNHLY and CDR2 FYNNEI come from the germline V gene. The CDR3 is made up of 15 amino acids. CDR3 region: CASSASATDTGELFF. In DNA form, the CDR3 reads TGTGCCAGCAGCGCCTCGGCGACGGACACCGGGGAGCTGTTTTTT.

The V and J genes are TRBV5-4 and TRBJ1-3; D perhaps matches TRBD1 (5 bases). Germline CDR1 reads SGHNT; CDR2 reads YYREEE (reference sequence). With 0 bases removed from V and 11 bases from J, the gap between germline ends came to 15 bases. This CDR3 has 14 residues. The CDR3 reads CASSLGTAGASIYF. The DNA of the CDR3 is TGTGCCAGCAGCTTGGGGACGGCCGGGGCATCCATATATTTT.

The chain links TRBV30 to TRBJ1-5; D unresolved. Germline CDR1 GTSNPN, CDR2 SVGIG (reference sequence). V lost 1 base and J lost 3, with 4 bases in between. The CDR3 covers 12 residues. The chain's CDR3 is CAWSDLNQPQHF. Written as DNA, the CDR3 is TGTGCCTGGAGTGACCTCAATCAGCCCCAGCATTTT.

This clone has just one count. This chain links TRBV27 with TRBJ1-2, with 9 nucleotides matching TRBD1. V trimming: 5 bases; J trimming: 5 bases; junction bases outside the gene matches: 12. This CDR3 region has 16 residues. Germline loops: CDR1 MNHEY, CDR2 SMNVEV (reference sequence). This chain's CDR3 is CASSPAGTGRGYGYTF. The CDR3 DNA reads TGTGCCAGCAGTCCTGCGGGGACAGGGAGGGGTTATGGCTACACCTTC.

CDR3 amino acids: CASSPGGVSNQPQHF. CDR3 in DNA: TGTGCCAGCAGCCCAGGGGGAGTTAGCAATCAGCCCCAGCATTTT. The rearrangement uses TRBV7-2 and TRBJ1-5; 7 positions agree with TRBD1. The germline CDR1 and CDR2 sequences are SGHTA and FQGNSA. J was trimmed by 0 bases and V by 5 bases; bases with no gene match: 4. This CDR3 contains 15 residues.

The chain uses TRBV2 and TRBJ2-3; D gene uncertain. The germline CDR1 and CDR2 sequences are SNHLY and FYNNEI. This CDR3 comprises 12 residues. V lost 4 bases, J lost 4 bases, and 6 bases lay in between. The CDR3 is CASSGAPDTQYF. The CDR3 DNA sequence: TGTGCCAGCAGTGGGGCCCCAGATACGCAGTATTTT.

V usage is TRBV7-8 and J usage is TRBJ1-2, with TRBD1 identical over 8 bases. V shed 5 bases, J shed 4 bases, and the junction held 6 bases outside the gene matches. This CDR3 contains 14 residues. Germline V gene data show CDR1 as SGHVS and CDR2 as FQNEAQ. The CDR3 loop reads CASSPGQGTYGYTF. CDR3 nucleotide sequence: TGTGCCAGCAGCCCTGGACAGGGTACCTATGGCTACACCTTC.

As regards this clone: The junction departs from germline at one end; a sequencing error may be responsible. V gene TRBV30 combines with J gene TRBJ2-2; D unclear. CDR1 is GTSNPN and CDR2 is SVGIG in the germline V gene (reference sequence). This CDR3 spans 12 amino acids. The CDR3 DNA sequence: TGTGCCTGGAGTCCGAACATCGGGGAGCTGTTTTTT. It is translated as CAWSPNIGELFF.

The chain links TRBV29-1 to TRBJ1-1; D gene unclear. The CDR3 is made up of 12 amino acids. Germline CDR1 and CDR2: SQVTM and ANQGSEA. V was pared by 0 bases and J by 1 base, with 3 bases between. In DNA, the CDR3 is TGCAGCGTTGAAGAAAGGAACACTGAAGCTTTCTTT. This encodes CSVEERNTEAFF.